This TCR beta chain was captured in a study of a mutant IDH1 vaccine in newly diagnosed glioma. About the study: Patients previously underwent radiotherapy, temozolomide, or both, and most underwent both.

This sample's time point: week 47, end of study. In every dose of vaccine, 300 ug of mutant IDH1 20-mer peptide was given alongside topical imiquimod. This table comes from immunoSEQ multiplex PCR, and its TCRdb copy is limited to in-frame clones, with some not included. This repertoire shows around 50,000 clones, 65% found once; its top ten account for 4.8%. Of note for this clone: What it binds is unknown.

The clonotype was recovered from a man aged 40-50 years with glioma. Some clones in this sample may be carry-over from other donors' samples. The specimen was peripheral blood mononuclear cells (PBMCs), collected from a glioma patient whose treatment included an IDH1 peptide vaccine.

For the CDR3, the DNA is TGTGCCAGCACCATAAACGGGGGGCGGTATGAGCAGTTCTTC. It translates to CASTINGGRYEQFF. The rearrangement uses TRBV2 and TRBJ2-1; TRBD2 is a possible D gene (7 bases). V lost 7 bases to trimming and J lost 8 bases, with 18 bases between them. The CDR3 consists of 14 residues. Germline V gene lookup returns CDR1 SNHLY and CDR2 FYNNEI.